Presented here are 19 T cell receptor beta chains from one specimen sequenced in a study of cytomegalovirus exposure and HLA in healthy donors (dated by TCRdb to 2015 to 2018). The library was obtained by the immunoSEQ multiplex PCR assay. A mixture of 60 forward primers for TCR Vbeta segments and 13 reverse primers for TCR Jbeta segments was used in the multiplex PCR. TCRdb stores this immuneACCESS table with in-frame sequences only. Part of the clones is absent; in the studies checked, under half of the shortfall reflects unresolved V genes, and no reason is known for the rest. Within this sample are around 170,000 clones, with just under 80% of them counted one time only. The ten largest clones represent over 3% of the sample. Source material: PBMCs. These receptors all stem from a woman aged 45-60 years in good health and CMV-seropositive.

In regard to this clone: One end of the junction varies from germline; a read error may be responsible. The chain links TRBV6-1 to TRBJ2-6, with 8 bases matching TRBD1. Per germline, CDR1 MNHNS and CDR2 SASEGT. The CDR3 is made up of 17 amino acids. The CDR3 loop is CASSEGAGGPGANGLTF. The CDR3 nucleotides read TGTGCCAGCAGTGAAGGAGCAGGGGGCCCTGGGGCCAACGGCCTGACTTTC.

This chain connects TRBV11-3 to TRBJ1-5, with 7 bases that match TRBD1. Germline lookup yields CDR1 SGHNT and CDR2 YENEEA. Trimming removed 1 base from V and 1 base from J; junction bases left unmatched: 1. The CDR3 runs 15 residues. The CDR3 DNA reads as TGTGCCAGCAGCTTAGGAGGGGGCAGCAATCAGCCCCAGCATTTT. Its protein product is CASSLGGGSNQPQHF.

This chain links TRBV19 with TRBJ2-7; D is perhaps TRBD1 (6 bases). The germline CDR1 and CDR2 sequences are LNHDA and SQIVND (reference sequence). Trimming pared 4 bases from V and 2 bases from J, leaving 15 bases between. The CDR3 is made up of 15 amino acids. CDR3 protein: CASSNQGRDPYEQYF. Here the CDR3 DNA reads TGTGCCAGTAGTAATCAGGGGCGCGACCCCTACGAGCAGTACTTC.

The chain couples TRBV28 to TRBJ1-3; D is uncertain. This CDR3 spans 15 amino acids. Between the trimmed V and J ends, which lost 8 bases and 0 bases, there was a span of 14 bases. Germline assignment: CDR1 MDHEN and CDR2 SYDVKM. CDR3 loop: CASGRTGRSGNTIYF. The CDR3 DNA reads as TGTGCCAGCGGTAGGACTGGCCGCTCTGGAAACACCATATATTTT.

This clone has a single count. The chain has TRBV4-3 and TRBJ2-7; D perhaps matches TRBD1 (5 bases). The V gene's germline CDR1 is LGHNA and CDR2 YSLEER. The CDR3 totals 15 residues. The V end lost 4 bases, the J end lost 2 bases, and 15 bases lay between the germline ends. CDR3 bases: TGCGCCAGCAGCCCAGGGCTGGGTGCTACCTACGAGCAGTACTTC. Amino acids: CASSPGLGATYEQYF.

The chain is built from TRBV4-1 and TRBJ1-1; no definite D call. Germline CDR1 reads MGHRA; CDR2 reads YSYEKL. V was trimmed by 4 bases and J by 3 bases, leaving 9 bases between them. CDR3 length equals 13 residues. This CDR3 reads CASSPNSYTEAFF. In DNA, the CDR3 is TGCGCCAGCAGCCCAAACAGTTACACTGAAGCTTTCTTT.

This chain links TRBV9 with TRBJ2-7; D may be TRBD2 (5 bases). V was cut by 0 bases and J by 0 bases, with 13 bases left in between. The germline V gene has CDR1 SGDLS and CDR2 YYNGEE. This CDR3 has 16 residues. The chain's CDR3 is CASSVARDVVSYEQYF. The CDR3 region has the DNA TGTGCCAGCAGCGTAGCCCGGGATGTCGTCTCCTACGAGCAGTACTTC.

The chain is built from TRBV19 and TRBJ1-1; the D gene is possibly TRBD1 (5 bases). Germline lookup yields CDR1 LNHDA and CDR2 SQIVND (reference sequence). This CDR3 spans 14 amino acids. Trimming shortened V by 5 bases and J by 5 bases, and 15 bases separated the two germline ends. The CDR3: CASSPTGGRTEAFF. The CDR3 nucleotides read TGTGCCAGTAGTCCCACGGGGGGTAGAACTGAAGCTTTCTTT.

This clone has a handful of counts. This chain uses TRBV27 with TRBJ1-4, with 7 bases fitting TRBD1. From germline, CDR1 is MNHEY and CDR2 SMNVEV (reference sequence). The V segment lost 5 bases and the J segment 8 bases; nucleotides outside the gene matches: 11. The CDR3 is 15 residues long. CDR3 sequence (DNA): TGTGCCAGCAGTCCAATCGACAGGGACCTAGAAAAACTGTTTTTT. It encodes CASSPIDRDLEKLFF.

The rearrangement joins TRBV6-5 to TRBJ1-1; D may be TRBD1 (5 bases). The CDR3 sequence is 13 residues long. Trimming pared 2 bases from V and 11 bases from J, leaving 15 bases between. Germline V lookup: CDR1 MNHEY, CDR2 SVGAGI. The CDR3 DNA is TGTGCCAGCAGTTACCCAACATCAGGGTGGGCTTTCTTT. The encoded protein is CASSYPTSGWAFF.

The chain combines TRBV5-1 with TRBJ2-5; possible D gene TRBD1, 8 bases. This CDR3 comprises 15 residues. Trimming cost V 4 bases and J 4 bases, with 17 bases left between them. The germline V gene encodes CDR1 SGHRS and CDR2 YFSETQ. CDR3 residues: CASSPTNRGGETQYF. The CDR3 nucleotides are TGCGCCAGCAGCCCCACCAACAGGGGGGGAGAGACCCAGTACTTC.

The J gene is TRBJ2-2, the V gene TRBV7-2; D perhaps matches TRBD2 (5 bases). Germline CDR1 is SGHTA and CDR2 is FQGNSA. V gave up 2 bases and J gave up 5 bases, with 15 bases separating them. The CDR3 is made up of 16 amino acids. CDR3 coding DNA: TGTGCCAGCAGCTTAAGTGCTGCCGGGGTTACCGGGGAGCTGTTTTTT. This sequence encodes CASSLSAAGVTGELFF.

CDR3 sequence (DNA): TGTGCCAGCAGTGGGGGCAGTAAACACGAAAAACTGTTTTTT. This gives the protein CASSGGSKHEKLFF. The chain has TRBV2 and TRBJ1-4; perhaps TRBD1 as D (5 bases). From germline, CDR1 is SNHLY and CDR2 FYNNEI. This CDR3 is 14 amino acids long. V gave up 4 bases and J gave up 8 bases, with 14 bases separating them.

V usage is TRBV4-1 and J usage is TRBJ2-5; D is unclear. This CDR3 comprises 15 residues. Germline assignment: CDR1 MGHRA and CDR2 YSYEKL. V was trimmed by 3 bases and J by 1 base, leaving 12 bases between them. Here the CDR3 DNA reads TGCGCCAGCAGCCAGGGCTTAGTGGGCCAAGAGACCCAGTACTTC. It encodes CASSQGLVGQETQYF.

This sequence joins TRBV19 and TRBJ2-3; 10 bases map to TRBD1. The germline CDR1 and CDR2 sequences are LNHDA and SQIVND (reference sequence). V gave up 5 bases and J gave up 5 bases; unmatched junction bases: 7. This CDR3 has 15 amino acids. The CDR3, as DNA: TGTGCCAGTAGTCTTCGGACAGGGGGGTTAGATACGCAGTATTTT. Protein sequence: CASSLRTGGLDTQYF.

The chain links TRBV27 to TRBJ2-6, with D possibly being TRBD1 (5 bases). Trimming left V 8 bases short and J 0 bases short, with 14 bases between. The germline V gene encodes CDR1 MNHEY and CDR2 SMNVEV (reference sequence). The CDR3 is 16 amino acids. CDR3 coding DNA: TGTGCCAGCGGACAACATAGCCTCTCTGGGGCCAACGTCCTGACTTTC. It yields the protein CASGQHSLSGANVLTF.

This clone came up a few times. The gene calls are TRBV19 and TRBJ2-7; weak D call: TRBD2 (5 bases). Trimming took off 5 bases at V and 3 bases at J, with 23 bases between the two ends. The CDR3 sequence is 17 residues long. The germline gives CDR1 LNHDA, CDR2 SQIVND (reference sequence). The CDR3 coding sequence is TGTGCCAGTAGTTCGTATCGGAGGTCGGGGATTAACTACGAGCAGTACTTC. It is translated as CASSSYRRSGINYEQYF.

This sequence joins TRBV7-9 and TRBJ2-7, with 11 bases lining up with TRBD2. Per the germline V gene, CDR1 is SEHNR and CDR2 is FQNEAQ (reference sequence). V lost 3 bases and J lost 0; bases outside the gene matches: 1. This CDR3 region has 15 residues. In DNA form, the CDR3 reads TGTGCCAGCAGCTTTCTAGCGGGGGGCTCCTACGAGCAGTACTTC. It is translated as CASSFLAGGSYEQYF.

The V gene is TRBV2, the J gene TRBJ1-1; no firm D call. The CDR3 loop spans 15 amino acids. The V and J ends lost 7 bases and 3 bases respectively, with 18 bases between them. Germline lookup yields CDR1 SNHLY and CDR2 FYNNEI. This CDR3 is CASIESSRRDTEAFF. The CDR3 region has the DNA TGTGCCAGCATTGAGTCCAGCCGTCGGGACACTGAAGCTTTCTTT.